The 11 T cell receptor beta chains below all came from one sample that was sequenced in a study of blood T cell repertoires in COVID-19. Clones were sequenced by immunoSEQ multiplex PCR, and TCRdb holds only the in-frame ones, with some missing. Of about 200,000 clones listed, about 87% are singletons. The sequenced sample consisted of PBMCs or T cells enriched from blood (not recorded which). The receptors come from a man aged 25 to 40 who had recovered from COVID-19.

This clone was counted a single time. The chain has TRBV2 and TRBJ1-6, with 9 bases aligning to TRBD1. The CDR3 consists of 14 residues. The junction had 6 bases not matched to a gene; V was cut back by 6 bases and J by 9 bases. CDR1 and CDR2 (germline): SNHLY, FYNNEI. This CDR3 is CASSSDRGGSPLHF. In nucleotides, the CDR3 is TGTGCCAGCAGCTCGGACAGGGGTGGTTCACCCCTCCACTTT. The full variable domain, rest sourced from reference TRBV2 and TRBJ1-6, is EPEVTQTPSHQVTQMGQEVILRCVPISNHLYFYWYRQILGQKVEFLVSFYNNEISEKSEIFDDQFSVERPDGSNFTLKIRSTKLEDSAMYFCASSSDRGGSPLHFGNGTRLTVT.

A single count supports this clone. The chain links TRBV27 to TRBJ1-2; 7 bases line up with TRBD1. The CDR3 covers 15 residues. The germline V gene encodes CDR1 MNHEY and CDR2 SMNVEV (reference sequence). Germline trimming cut 5 bases from V and 7 bases from J; bases unmatched to any gene: 13. CDR3 sequence reads: CASSQEGARRGGYTF. The CDR3 DNA follows: TGTGCCAGCAGTCAGGAGGGGGCCCGACGAGGTGGCTACACCTTC.

This clone was found a few times. The chain recombines TRBV10-3 with TRBJ1-5; 9 positions agree with TRBD1. The CDR3 spans 14 residues. V dropped 10 bases and J dropped 2; count of bases not matched to a gene: 6. Germline V gives CDR1 ENHRY, CDR2 SYGVKD. The CDR3 DNA follows: TGTGCCACCGACACAGGGGGCGGCAATCAGCCCCAGCATTTT. Protein product: CATDTGGGNQPQHF.

DNA of the CDR3: TGCAGCGTTTATGGGACAGGGCTCACCGGGGAGCTGTTTTTT. Amino acids: CSVYGTGLTGELFF. This sequence joins TRBV29-1 and TRBJ2-2; TRBD1 matches 9 bases. This CDR3 is built from 14 residues. CDR1 and CDR2 from the germline V gene are SQVTM and ANQGSEA. V trimming: 5 bases; J trimming: 4 bases; junction bases outside the gene matches: 5.

This chain links TRBV11-2 with TRBJ1-1, with unresolved D. The V end lost 4 bases, the J end lost 1 base, and 10 bases lay between the germline ends. This CDR3 region has 14 residues. Germline V gene sequence: CDR1 SGHAT, CDR2 FQNNGV. The CDR3 DNA sequence: TGTGCCAGCAGCTCCTACCGACAGAACACTGAAGCTTTCTTT. Protein: CASSSYRQNTEAFF.

This chain joins TRBV2 and TRBJ1-3, with D tentatively TRBD1 (5 bases). V was clipped by 2 bases and J by 0 bases, with 8 bases between them. From germline, CDR1 is SNHLY and CDR2 FYNNEI. The CDR3 extends over 15 amino acids. The CDR3 loop reads CASSERGTSGNTIYF. CDR3 DNA sequence: TGTGCCAGCAGTGAACGGGGGACCTCTGGAAACACCATATATTTT.

The CDR3: CASSVDTYNEQFF. The CDR3 DNA sequence: TGCGCCAGCAGCGTCGACACCTACAATGAGCAGTTCTTC. This chain links TRBV5-1 with TRBJ2-1; D is unresolved. Per the germline V gene, CDR1 is SGHRS and CDR2 is YFSETQ. This CDR3 region has 13 residues. Trimming left V 4 bases short and J 2 bases short, with 7 bases between.

The rearrangement joins TRBV13 to TRBJ1-4; no clear D. The V end lost 4 bases, the J end lost 7 bases, and 13 bases lay between the germline ends. This CDR3 contains 14 residues. Germline V gene lookup returns CDR1 PRHDT and CDR2 FYEKMQ (reference sequence). Here the CDR3 reads CASSSRGLGEKLFF. CDR3 bases: TGTGCCAGCAGCTCCCGGGGTTTAGGTGAAAAACTGTTTTTT. The full variable domain, its missing parts supplied by reference TRBV13 and TRBJ1-4, is AAGVIQSPRHLIKEKRETATLKCYPIPRHDTVYWYQQGPGQDPQFLISFYEKMQSDKGSIPDRFSAQQFSDYHSELNMSSLELGDSALYFCASSSRGLGEKLFFGSGTQLSVL.

This clone appeared a single time. This rearrangement joins TRBV14 to TRBJ2-3, with 10 bases identical to TRBD2. Unmatched junction bases numbered 12, after V lost 0 bases and J lost 0 bases. This CDR3 comprises 20 residues. CDR1 and CDR2 (germline): SGHDN, FVKESK. The CDR3 protein is CASSQDEWGLAGESTDTQYF. CDR3 sequence (DNA): TGTGCCAGCAGCCAAGATGAGTGGGGGCTAGCGGGGGAGAGCACAGATACGCAGTATTTT.

The chain employs TRBV19 and TRBJ2-3; tentatively, D is TRBD2 (6 bases). This CDR3 comprises 15 residues. With 1 base removed from V and 0 bases from J, the gap between germline ends came to 8 bases. Germline values: CDR1 LNHDA, CDR2 SQIVND (reference sequence). The CDR3 loop is CASSIASGSTDTQYF. The CDR3 nucleotides are TGTGCCAGTAGTATAGCCAGCGGGAGCACAGATACGCAGTATTTT.

This chain links TRBV9 with TRBJ1-5; unclear D gene. Germline-derived CDR1 and CDR2 are SGDLS and YYNGEE. V was cut by 0 bases and J by 0 bases, with 10 bases left in between. This CDR3 has 16 amino acids. The CDR3 reads CASSVGGDYSNQPQHF. The DNA of the CDR3 is TGTGCCAGCAGCGTAGGCGGAGACTATAGCAATCAGCCCCAGCATTTT. The complete variable domain, with remaining parts taken from reference TRBV9 and TRBJ1-5, reads DSGVTQTPKHLITATGQRVTLRCSPRSGDLSVYWYQQSLDQGLQFLIQYYNGEERAKGNILERFSAQQFPDLHSELNLSSLELGDSALYFCASSVGGDYSNQPQHFGDGTRLSIL.